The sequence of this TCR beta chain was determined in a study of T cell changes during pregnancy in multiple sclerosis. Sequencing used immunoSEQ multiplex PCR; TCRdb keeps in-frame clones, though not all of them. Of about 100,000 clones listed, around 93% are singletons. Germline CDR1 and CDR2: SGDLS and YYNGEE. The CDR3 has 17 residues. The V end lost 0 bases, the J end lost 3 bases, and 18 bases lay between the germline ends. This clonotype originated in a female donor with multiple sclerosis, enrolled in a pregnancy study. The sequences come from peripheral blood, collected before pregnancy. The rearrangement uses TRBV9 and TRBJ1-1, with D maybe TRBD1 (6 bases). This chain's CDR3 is CASSVAPRDTQDTEAFF. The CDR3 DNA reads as TGTGCCAGCAGCGTAGCGCCCCGGGACACCCAGGACACTGAAGCTTTCTTT.